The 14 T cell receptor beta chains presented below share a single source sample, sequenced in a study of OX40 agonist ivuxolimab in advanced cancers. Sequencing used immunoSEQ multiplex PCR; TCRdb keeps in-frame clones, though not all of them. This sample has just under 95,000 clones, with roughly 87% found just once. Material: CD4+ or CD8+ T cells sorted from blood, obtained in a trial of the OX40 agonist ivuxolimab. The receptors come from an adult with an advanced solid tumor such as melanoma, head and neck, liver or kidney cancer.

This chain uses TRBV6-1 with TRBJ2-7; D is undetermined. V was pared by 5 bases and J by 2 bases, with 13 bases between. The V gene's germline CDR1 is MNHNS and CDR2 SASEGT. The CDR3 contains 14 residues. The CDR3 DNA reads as TGTGCCAGCAGTTCAGAGCCCCCTCCCTACGAGCAGTACTTC. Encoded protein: CASSSEPPPYEQYF.

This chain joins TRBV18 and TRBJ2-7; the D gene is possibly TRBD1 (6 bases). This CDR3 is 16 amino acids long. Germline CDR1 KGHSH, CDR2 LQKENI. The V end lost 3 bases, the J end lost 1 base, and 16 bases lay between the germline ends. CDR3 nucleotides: TGTGCCAGCTCACCCGAAACAGGGAAGAATTCCTACGAGCAGTACTTC. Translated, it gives CASSPETGKNSYEQYF.

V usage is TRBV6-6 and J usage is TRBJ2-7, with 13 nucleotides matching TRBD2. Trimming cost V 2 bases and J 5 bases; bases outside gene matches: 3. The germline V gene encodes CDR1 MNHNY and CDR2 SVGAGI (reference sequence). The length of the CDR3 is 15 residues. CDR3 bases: TGTGCCAGCAGTTACGGACTAGCGGGGGACGACGAGCAGTACTTC. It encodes CASSYGLAGDDEQYF.

The CDR3 loop is CASSLVIGPTDTQYF. Here the CDR3 DNA reads TGCGCCAGCAGCTTGGTTATAGGACCAACAGATACGCAGTATTTT. The V gene is TRBV5-1, the J gene TRBJ2-3, with unresolved D. CDR3 length: 15 amino acids. Looked up from germline, CDR1 is SGHRS and CDR2 is YFSETQ. Trimming stripped 0 bases from V and 3 bases from J, with 11 bases between.

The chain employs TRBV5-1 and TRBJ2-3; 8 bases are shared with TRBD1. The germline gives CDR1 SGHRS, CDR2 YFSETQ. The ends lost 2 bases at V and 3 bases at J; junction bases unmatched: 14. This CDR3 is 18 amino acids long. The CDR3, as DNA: TGCGCCAGCAGCTTTGGCCTTACCGGACAGGGAGGAACAGATACGCAGTATTTT. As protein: CASSFGLTGQGGTDTQYF.

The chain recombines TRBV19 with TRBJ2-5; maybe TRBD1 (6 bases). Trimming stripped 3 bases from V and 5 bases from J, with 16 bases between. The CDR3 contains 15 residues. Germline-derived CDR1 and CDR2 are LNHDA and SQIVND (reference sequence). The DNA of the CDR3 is TGTGCCAGTAGTATCGGACAGCTCGAGGGGGAGACCCAGTACTTC. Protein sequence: CASSIGQLEGETQYF.

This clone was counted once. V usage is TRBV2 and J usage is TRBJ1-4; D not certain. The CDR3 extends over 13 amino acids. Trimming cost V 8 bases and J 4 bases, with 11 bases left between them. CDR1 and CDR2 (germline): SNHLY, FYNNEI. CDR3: CASCSANNEKLFF. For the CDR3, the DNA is TGTGCCAGCTGTTCAGCCAATAATGAAAAACTGTTTTTT.

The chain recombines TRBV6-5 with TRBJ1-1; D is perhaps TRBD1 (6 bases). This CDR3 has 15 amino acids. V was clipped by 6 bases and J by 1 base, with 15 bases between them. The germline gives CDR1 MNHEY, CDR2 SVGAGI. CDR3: CASRVNRVPNTEAFF. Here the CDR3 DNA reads TGTGCCAGCAGGGTGAACAGGGTGCCGAACACTGAAGCTTTCTTT.

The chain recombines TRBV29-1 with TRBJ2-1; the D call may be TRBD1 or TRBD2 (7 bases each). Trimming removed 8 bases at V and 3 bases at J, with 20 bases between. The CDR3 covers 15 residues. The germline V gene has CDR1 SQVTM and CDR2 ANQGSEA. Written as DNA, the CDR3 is TGCAGCACCAACCAGGGGGGGGCCCGCTACAATGAGCAGTTCTTC. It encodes CSTNQGGARYNEQFF.

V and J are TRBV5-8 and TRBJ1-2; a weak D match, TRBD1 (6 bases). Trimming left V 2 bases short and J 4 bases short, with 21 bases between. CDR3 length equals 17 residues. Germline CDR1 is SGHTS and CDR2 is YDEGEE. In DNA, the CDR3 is TGTGCCAGCAGCTTTCCTGGGGGCGCGGGTGTCCGCTATGGCTACACCTTC. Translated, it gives CASSFPGGAGVRYGYTF.

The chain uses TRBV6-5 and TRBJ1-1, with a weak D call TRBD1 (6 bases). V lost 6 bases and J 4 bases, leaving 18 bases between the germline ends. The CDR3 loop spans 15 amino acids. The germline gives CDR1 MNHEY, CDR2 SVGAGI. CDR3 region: CASSSRGLGGTEAFF. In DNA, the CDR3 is TGTGCCAGCAGCAGCAGGGGACTCGGGGGCACTGAAGCTTTCTTT.

The CDR3: CARRPYGQGAGQPQHF. The CDR3 DNA reads as TGTGCCAGAAGGCCTTATGGGCAGGGGGCAGGTCAGCCCCAGCATTTT. This rearrangement joins TRBV5-3 to TRBJ1-5; 8 positions agree with TRBD1. TRBV5-3 carries the ORF label, with uncertain function. V shed 5 bases, J shed 6 bases, and the junction held 13 bases outside the gene matches. This CDR3 is 16 amino acids long.

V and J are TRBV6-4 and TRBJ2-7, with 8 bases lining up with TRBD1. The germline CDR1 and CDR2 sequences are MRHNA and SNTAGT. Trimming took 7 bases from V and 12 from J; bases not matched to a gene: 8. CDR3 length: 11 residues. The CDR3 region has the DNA TGTGCCAGCACCGAAAGACAGGGGTGGTACTTC. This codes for CASTERQGWYF.

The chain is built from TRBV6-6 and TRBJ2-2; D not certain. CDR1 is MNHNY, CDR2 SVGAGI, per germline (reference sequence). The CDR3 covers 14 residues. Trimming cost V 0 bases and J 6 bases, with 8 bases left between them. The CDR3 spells CASSYSTESGELFF. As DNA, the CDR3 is TGTGCCAGCAGTTACTCCACTGAATCCGGGGAGCTGTTTTTT.